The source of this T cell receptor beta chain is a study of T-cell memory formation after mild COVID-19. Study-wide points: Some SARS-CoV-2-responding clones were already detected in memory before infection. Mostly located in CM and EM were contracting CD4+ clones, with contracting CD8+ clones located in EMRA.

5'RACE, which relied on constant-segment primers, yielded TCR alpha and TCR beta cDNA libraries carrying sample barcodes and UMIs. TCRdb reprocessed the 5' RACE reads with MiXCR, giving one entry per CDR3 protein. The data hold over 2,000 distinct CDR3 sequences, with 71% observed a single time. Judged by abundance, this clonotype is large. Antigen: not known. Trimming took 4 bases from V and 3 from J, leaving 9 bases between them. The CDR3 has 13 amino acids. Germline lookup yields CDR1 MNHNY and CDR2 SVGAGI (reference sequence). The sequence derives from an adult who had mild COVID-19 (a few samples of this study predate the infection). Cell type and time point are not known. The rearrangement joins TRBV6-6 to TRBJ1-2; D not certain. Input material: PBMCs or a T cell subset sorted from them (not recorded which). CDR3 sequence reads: CASSWWQYYGYTF. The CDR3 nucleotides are TGTGCCAGCAGTTGGTGGCAGTACTATGGCTACACCTTC.